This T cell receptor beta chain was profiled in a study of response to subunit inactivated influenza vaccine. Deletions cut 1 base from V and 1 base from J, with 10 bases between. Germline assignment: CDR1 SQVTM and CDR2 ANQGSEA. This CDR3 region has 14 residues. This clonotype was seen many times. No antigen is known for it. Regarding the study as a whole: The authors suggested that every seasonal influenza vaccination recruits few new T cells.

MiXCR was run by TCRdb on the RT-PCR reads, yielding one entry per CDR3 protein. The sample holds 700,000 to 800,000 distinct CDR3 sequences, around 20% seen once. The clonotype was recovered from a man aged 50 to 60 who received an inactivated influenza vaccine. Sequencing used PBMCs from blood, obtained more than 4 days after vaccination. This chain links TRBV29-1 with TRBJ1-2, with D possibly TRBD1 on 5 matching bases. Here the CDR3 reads CSVEGGQINYGYTF. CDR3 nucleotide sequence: TGCAGCGTTGAAGGAGGACAAATTAACTATGGCTACACCTTC.